This T cell receptor beta chain was identified in a study of T cell responses to AZD1222 COVID-19 vaccine. The CDR3 loop spans 15 amino acids. Germline values: CDR1 KGHSH, CDR2 LQKENI. Trimming took 3 bases from V and 1 from J, leaving 12 bases between them. Repertoires were generated with immunoSEQ multiplex PCR, while TCRdb's copy carries only in-frame clones and drops some. The table lists over 100,000 clones, around 87% of them singletons. This clone has just one count. The rearrangement joins TRBV18 to TRBJ1-1, with D possibly TRBD1 on 6 matching bases. Here the sequenced sample was peripheral blood, taken 28 days after the second AZD1222 dose. The receptor was isolated from an adult who received the AZD1222 COVID-19 vaccine. The CDR3 coding sequence is TGTGCCAGCTCACCGCTTGGACAGTGGAACACTGAAGCTTTCTTT. Its translation: CASSPLGQWNTEAFF.